This entry concerns a single T cell receptor beta chain. Its target is unknown. This sample is drawn from a study of T cells in Graves' hyperthyroidism and ophthalmopathy. Under 3 months was the duration of disease in ophthalmopathy patients, who also had a Clinical Activity Score of at least 3 and a NOSPECS grade of at least 4. Clinical symptoms, serum thyroxine, TRAb, thyroid ultrasound and orbital computed tomography established diagnosis. The TCR beta CDR3 regions underwent amplification using RNA transcripts as the source. The primer set for the first-round RT-PCR of the TCR CDR3 was HTBI. TCRdb called the multiplex PCR reads again in MiXCR, with one record for every CDR3 protein. The sample shows more than 350,000 distinct CDR3 sequences, 13% to 15% of them seen only once. The germline V gene has CDR1 MDHEN and CDR2 SYDVKM. V was trimmed by 6 bases and J by 4 bases, leaving 18 bases between them. This CDR3 is built from 15 residues.

Findings and caveats of the study: Clonotypes that were expanded in thyroid above 0.001 mostly appeared in blood too.

Sequenced: blood. The V and J genes are TRBV28 and TRBJ1-1; D is ambiguous. The origin of this receptor is a woman aged 60-70 years with Graves' ophthalmopathy. CDR3 loop: CASRFRLESPTEAFF. In DNA, the CDR3 is TGTGCCAGCAGGTTCCGTCTTGAGTCTCCCACTGAAGCTTTCTTT. The full variable domain, completed using reference TRBV28 and TRBJ1-1, is DVKVTQSSRYLVKRTGEKVFLECVQDMDHENMFWYRQDPGLGLRLIYFSYDVKMKEKGDIPEGYSVSREKKERFSLILESASTNQTSMYLCASRFRLESPTEAFFGQGTRLTVV.